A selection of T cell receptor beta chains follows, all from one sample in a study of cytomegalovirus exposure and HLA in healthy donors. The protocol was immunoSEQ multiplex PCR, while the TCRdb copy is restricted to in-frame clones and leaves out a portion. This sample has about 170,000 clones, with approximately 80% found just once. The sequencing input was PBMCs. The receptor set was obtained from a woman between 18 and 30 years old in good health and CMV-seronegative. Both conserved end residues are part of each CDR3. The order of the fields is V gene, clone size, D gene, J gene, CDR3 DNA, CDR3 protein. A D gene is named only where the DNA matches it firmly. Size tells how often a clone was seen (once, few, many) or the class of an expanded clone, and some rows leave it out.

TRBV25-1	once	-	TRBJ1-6	TGTGCCAGTTCCGGGACTTATAATTCACCCCTCCACTTT	CASSGTYNSPLHF
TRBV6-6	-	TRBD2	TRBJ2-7	TGTGCCAGCAGTTACTCGAATGTAGCGGGAGACTACGAGCAGTACTTC	CASSYSNVAGDYEQYF
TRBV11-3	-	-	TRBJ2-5	TGTGCCAGCAGCCGGGGTGGTGAGACCCAGTACTTC	CASSRGGETQYF
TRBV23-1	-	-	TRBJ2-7	TGCGCCAGCAGTCAACCCTCGGACAGACCCATTTCCTACGAGCAGTACTTC	CASSQPSDRPISYEQYF
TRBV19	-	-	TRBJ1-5	TGTGCCAGTAGTATAGGACAGGATTGGGGTAGTCAGCCCCAGCATTTT	CASSIGQDWGSQPQHF
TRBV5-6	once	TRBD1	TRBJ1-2	TGTGCCAGCAGACTTACAGGGGGCTACTATGGCTACACCTTC	CASRLTGGYYGYTF
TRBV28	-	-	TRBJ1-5	TGTGCCAGCAGTTTTACAGTCAATCAGCCCCAGCATTTT	CASSFTVNQPQHF
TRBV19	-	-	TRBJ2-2	TGTGCCCCCCTCCCCGCCGGTCTCCGGAACACCGGGGAGCTGTTTTTT	CAPLPAGLRNTGELFF
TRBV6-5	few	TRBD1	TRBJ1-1	TGTGCCAGCAGGCCACGGGACAGGATGAACACTGAAGCTTTCTTT	CASRPRDRMNTEAFF
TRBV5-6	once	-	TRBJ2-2	TGTGCCAGCAGCTTAATAGGACAGTCGAACGGGGAGCTGTTTTTT	CASSLIGQSNGELFF
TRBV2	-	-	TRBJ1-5	TGTGCCAGCAGTGAACAGGGCTATAGCAATCAGCCCCAGCATTTT	CASSEQGYSNQPQHF
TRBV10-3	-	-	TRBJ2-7	TGTGCCATCAGTGGGGAGGAGGGCGCAGAGCAGTACTTC	CAISGEEGAEQYF
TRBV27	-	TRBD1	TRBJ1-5	TGTGCCAGCAGTCGACAGGGAAATCAGCCCCAGCATTTT	CASSRQGNQPQHF
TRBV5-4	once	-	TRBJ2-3	TGTGCCAGCTCCCGGGACACCCTTACAGATACGCAGTATTTT	CASSRDTLTDTQYF
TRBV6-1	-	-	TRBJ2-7	TGTGCCAGCATTCTCACAGGGCGAAACTACGAGCAGTACTTC	CASILTGRNYEQYF
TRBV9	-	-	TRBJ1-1	TGTGCCAGCAGCGTAAAGGCCGGGGGGAACACTGAAGCTTTCTTT	CASSVKAGGNTEAFF
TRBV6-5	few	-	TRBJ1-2	TGTGCCAGCAGTTACTCTGTGGGGGCCCGCTTCACCTTC	CASSYSVGARFTF
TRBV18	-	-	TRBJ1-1	TGTGCCAGCTCACCGTCCTTCGGGGGGGCAACGGGCACTGAAGCTTTCTTT	CASSPSFGGATGTEAFF
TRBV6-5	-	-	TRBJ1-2	TGTGCCAGCTCCCACGGAGGGTTAAGTGGGGGCTACACCTTC	CASSHGGLSGGYTF
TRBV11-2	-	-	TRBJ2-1	TGTGCCAGCAGCTCGCCCTCGGGGATTGGCTCCTACAATGAGCAGTTCTTC	CASSSPSGIGSYNEQFF
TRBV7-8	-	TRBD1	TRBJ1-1	TGTGCCAGCAGCCGTGGGGCCGACAGGGAGACTTTCTTT	CASSRGADRETFF
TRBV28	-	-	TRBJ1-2	TGTGCCAGCAGTTTCATTAGGGCGGGCGGCTACACCTTC	CASSFIRAGGYTF
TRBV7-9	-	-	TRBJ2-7	TGTTCCAGCAGCCACTTCGCTGCCTACGAGCAGTACTTC	CSSSHFAAYEQYF
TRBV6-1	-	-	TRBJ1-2	TGTGCCGGGAGGCGGGGAGGAGTGTATGGCTACACCTTC	CAGRRGGVYGYTF
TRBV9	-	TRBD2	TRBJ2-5	TGTGCCAGCACCCTAGCGGGAGGGAAGGGGGAGACCCAGTACTTC	CASTLAGGKGETQYF
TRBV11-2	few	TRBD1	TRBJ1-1	TGTGCCAGCAGCTCGGGACAGGGAATTACTGAAGCTTTCTTT	CASSSGQGITEAFF
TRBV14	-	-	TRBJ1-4	TGTGCCAGCAGCTTCAGACAGCCAACTAATGAAAAACTGTTTTTT	CASSFRQPTNEKLFF
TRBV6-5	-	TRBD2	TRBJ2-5	TGTGCCACCAGGGGCTATAGCGGGGGGCAAGAGACCCAGTACTTC	CATRGYSGGQETQYF
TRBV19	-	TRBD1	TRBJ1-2	TGTGCCAGTAGTATGGGACAGGCGGGTGGCTACACCTTC	CASSMGQAGGYTF
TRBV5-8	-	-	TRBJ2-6	TGTGCGGAGAGGGCGGGACCGCCCTCTGGGGCCAACGTCCTGACTTTC	CAERAGPPSGANVLTF
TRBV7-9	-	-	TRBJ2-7	TGTTCCAGCAGCTTCGGTCCGAACTACGAGCAGTACTTC	CSSSFGPNYEQYF
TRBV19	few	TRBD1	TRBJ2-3	TGTGCCAGTTCTCTGACAGGGGTCACAGATACGCAGTATTTT	CASSLTGVTDTQYF
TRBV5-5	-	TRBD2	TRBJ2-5	TGTGCCAGCAGCTTATCCGGGACTAGCGGGAGGGACGACTTC	CASSLSGTSGRDDF
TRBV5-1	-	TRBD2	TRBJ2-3	TGCGCCAGCAGCTTGGAGGGCGAGCGGGGTAGTTCCGTAGATACGCAGTATTTT	CASSLEGERGSSVDTQYF
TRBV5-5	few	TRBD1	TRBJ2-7	TGTGCCAGCAGCTTGGCCTCGGACAGGGTGTACGAGCAGTACTTC	CASSLASDRVYEQYF
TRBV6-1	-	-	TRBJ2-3	TGTGCCAGCCACTTCGAGGCTGGGGGCGCGGATACGCAGTATTTT	CASHFEAGGADTQYF
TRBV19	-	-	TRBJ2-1	TGTGCCAGTACCCGATCGACCGGGGTTTTTTACAATGAGCAGTTCTTC	CASTRSTGVFYNEQFF
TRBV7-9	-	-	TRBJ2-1	TGTGCCACCGGGGAAGGGTTCTCCTACAATGAGCAGTTCTTC	CATGEGFSYNEQFF
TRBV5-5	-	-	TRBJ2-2	TGTGCCAGCAGCTTCGAGCCCCAGGGACTCTTTGGGTCCGGGGAGCTGTTTTTT	CASSFEPQGLFGSGELFF
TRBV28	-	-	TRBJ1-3	TGTGCCAGCAGTTCCGACATAATTGAGGGCTCTGGAAACACCATATATTTT	CASSSDIIEGSGNTIYF
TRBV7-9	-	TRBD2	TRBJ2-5	TGTGCCAGCAGCCCACGGCGGGGGGGCCCGGAGACCCAGTACTTC	CASSPRRGGPETQYF
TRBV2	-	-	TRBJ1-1	TGTGCCAGCAGGGAGACAGCCGAAGCTTTCTTT	CASRETAEAFF
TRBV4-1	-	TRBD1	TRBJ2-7	TGCGCCAGCAGCCCTCGGGACAGAGCCTACGAGCAGTACTTC	CASSPRDRAYEQYF
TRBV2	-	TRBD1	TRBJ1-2	TGTGCCAGCAGTGAAGGTAACAGGGGTGGAGGCAACTATGGCTACACCTTC	CASSEGNRGGGNYGYTF
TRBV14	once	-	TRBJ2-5	TGTGCCAGCAGCCTGGGACTGCAATTGGAGCAGTACTTC	CASSLGLQLEQYF
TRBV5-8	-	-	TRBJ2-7	TGTGCCAGCAGCCAGAGACCAGGGGTCCACGAGCAGTACTTC	CASSQRPGVHEQYF
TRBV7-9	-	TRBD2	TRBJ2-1	TGTGCCAGCAGCTACTTTAGCGGGGGAGACTACAATGAGCAGTTCTTC	CASSYFSGGDYNEQFF
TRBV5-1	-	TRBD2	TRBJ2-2	TGCGCCAGCAGCTTGATGCGGGGGGACACCGGGGAGCTGTTTTTT	CASSLMRGDTGELFF
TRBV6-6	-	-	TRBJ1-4	TGTGCCAGCACCAAAAGGGTCCAGGAGGGGGAAAAACTGTTTTTT	CASTKRVQEGEKLFF
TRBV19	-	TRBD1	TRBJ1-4	TGTGCCAGTAGTAGGCAGGGGGAAGAAAAACTGTTTTTT	CASSRQGEEKLFF
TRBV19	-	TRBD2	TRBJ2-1	TGTGCCAGTAGTATTGGCGGGAGGGGAAACAATGAGCAGTTCTTC	CASSIGGRGNNEQFF
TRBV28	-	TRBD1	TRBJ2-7	TGTGCCAGCCTGGGACAGCTAGCTACGAAGCAGTACTTC	CASLGQLATKQYF